This paragraph reports one TCR beta chain. Assay: immunoSEQ multiplex PCR; the TCRdb copy retains only in-frame clones and omits some. The sample lists fewer than 500,000 clones; 85% to 90% were seen once. The data are from a study of blood T cell repertoires in COVID-19. In terms of age and location, participants ranged from roughly 18 to 95 years and lived in approximately 24 US areas. Participants had their cohort set by participant-reported clinical history. CDR1 and CDR2 (germline): LGHNT, FRNRAP. Between the trimmed V and J ends, which lost 2 bases and 6 bases, there was a span of 14 bases. This CDR3 has 14 amino acids.

The chain links TRBV12-5 to TRBJ2-7; possible D gene TRBD1, 6 bases. The specimen was PBMCs or T cells enriched from blood (not recorded which). The TCR originated in a man aged 30-40 years who had recovered from COVID-19. The CDR3 sequence is CASGLKGVQGEQYF. The CDR3, as DNA: TGTGCTAGTGGTTTGAAGGGGGTTCAAGGCGAGCAGTACTTC.